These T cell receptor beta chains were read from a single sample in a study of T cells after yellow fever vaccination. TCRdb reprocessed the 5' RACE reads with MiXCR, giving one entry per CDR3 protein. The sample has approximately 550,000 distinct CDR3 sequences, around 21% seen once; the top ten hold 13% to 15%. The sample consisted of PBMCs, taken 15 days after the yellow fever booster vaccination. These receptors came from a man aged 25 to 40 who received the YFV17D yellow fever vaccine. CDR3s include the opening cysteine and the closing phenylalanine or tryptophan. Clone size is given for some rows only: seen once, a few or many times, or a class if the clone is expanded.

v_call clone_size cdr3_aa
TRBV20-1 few CSARRGLSSYNEQFF
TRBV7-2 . CASSRTGLGYEQYF
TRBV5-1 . CASSWREGGQETQYF
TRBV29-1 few CSVENSGTGALYRYF
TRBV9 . CASSDPGTPYEQYF
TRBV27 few CASIDSMNTEAFF
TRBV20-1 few CSARDRLSYEETQYF
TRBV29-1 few CSAHNPSGSPDTQYF
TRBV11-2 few CASSSYREPPSGQYF
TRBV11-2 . CASSSSVLAKNIQYF
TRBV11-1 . CASRPRLAGDRSSYEQYF
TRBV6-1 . CASSVTGANTEAFF
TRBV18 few CASSPTLGQGNSNQPQHF
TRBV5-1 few CASRPTTDMNTEAFF
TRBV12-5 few CASATGTLPDTQYF
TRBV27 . CASNGPTVPYEQYF
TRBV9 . CASSVYPGLAGGPSEQFF
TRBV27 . CASSSGGRWQFF
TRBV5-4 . CASSLAGRNTDTQYF
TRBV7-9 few CASSLGGQPTDTQYF
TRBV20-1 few CSAGVPGLVNEQFF
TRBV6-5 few CASSYRGRDTEAFF
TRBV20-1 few CSARRFNQPQHF
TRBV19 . CASSISGSMNTEAFF
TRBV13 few CASSLEAGSTGELFF
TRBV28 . CASSFGGRLAKNIQYF
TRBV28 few CASCRDRVGSSQSTSQETQYF
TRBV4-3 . CASSQEQGVGANVLTF
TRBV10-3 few CAISEGGGSEKLFF
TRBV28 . CASTLSGLNEQFF
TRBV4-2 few CASSQPHRVEEKLFF
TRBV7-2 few CATARDPSTDTQYF
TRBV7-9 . CASSPQPGQGSYNEQFF
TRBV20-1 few CSARYGGRLYGYTF
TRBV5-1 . CASRSDSAGNEQFF
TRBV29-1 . CSVDYPGQPAPFF
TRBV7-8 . CASSLAPEGSSFGYTF
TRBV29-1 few CSVVAGSGVLFAEAFF
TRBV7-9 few CASNIGGTEAFF
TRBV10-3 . CATYSSPGAGELFF
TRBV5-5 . CASSTGHGSGNTIYF
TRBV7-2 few CASSLGAGTSTDTQYF
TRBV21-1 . CASSKDQRARYNEQFF
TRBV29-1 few CSVQGDLASTDTQYF
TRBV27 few CASSSLPGPWDTQYF